Sequencing of this T cell receptor beta chain was carried out in a study of Ad26.COV2.S vaccination and SARS-CoV-2 variants. There are 13 residues in the CDR3. Germline lookup yields CDR1 SQVTM and CDR2 ANQGSEA. Trimming removed 1 base at V and 3 bases at J, with 9 bases between. Documented treatment: some 19 received Ad26.COV2.S at low or high dose, single or two shots; about 5 received placebo; per-sample allocation not given. Specimen acquisition occurred on day 63 following the initial vaccine or placebo injection. Assay used: immunoSEQ multiplex PCR; TCRdb lists only in-frame clones, some missing. Among roughly 420,000 clones listed, 70% to 90% were seen once.

The sequencing here drew on peripheral blood, taken in a trial of Ad26.COV2.S vaccine versus placebo. This sequence joins TRBV29-1 and TRBJ1-2; no reliable D call. The sequence was collected from a person aged 18 to 65 who received the Ad26.COV2.S COVID-19 vaccine or a placebo. CDR3 sequence: CSVEGTGDYGYTF. The DNA for the CDR3 is TGCAGCGTTGAAGGGACGGGAGACTATGGCTACACCTTC. The full variable domain, with the rest looked up from reference TRBV29-1 and TRBJ1-2, is SAVISQKPSRDICQRGTSLTIQCQVDSQVTMMFWYRQQPGQSLTLIATANQGSEATYESGFVIDKFPISRPNLTFSTLTVSNMSPEDSSIYLCSVEGTGDYGYTFGSGTRLTVV.